The sequence of this T cell receptor beta chain was determined in a study of T cell repertoires in Merkel cell carcinoma (dated 2019 in TCRdb). Background for the entire study: Patients who had received intralesional immunotherapy or systemic immune checkpoint blockade prior to the biopsy were excluded. Tetramer sorting, cloning and paired TCR sequencing of expanded tumor-infiltrating lymphocytes were first used to define MCPyV-specific clonotypes. To be included, a participant needed a diagnosis of MCPyV-positive Merkel cell carcinoma and tumor-infiltrating lymphocytes that had been successfully expanded in vitro. General conclusions and limits of the study: No normal tissue biopsies were studied.

Biopsy-confirmed MCPyV-positive Merkel cell carcinoma was present in the study subjects, and positive serum antibodies to T-antigen were found in every subject. Several adjacent 10-micron frozen tumor sections were used for genomic DNA extraction without cell sorting or culture. Optimal cutting temperature compound was used to freeze tumor biopsy tissue measuring roughly 5 x 5 x 5 mm. Hematoxylin and eosin scout sections confirmed abundant Merkel cell carcinoma and infiltrating cells in the frozen biopsy. CDR1 SGHNT and CDR2 YYREEE were looked up in the germline V gene (reference sequence). At the junction V is shortened by 0 bases and J by 4 bases, with 10 bases in between. The CDR3 covers 15 residues, taking in both the cysteine and the phenylalanine. The only DNA kept is the CDR3, 45 bases in frame from the first base. As to this clone: It has no known antigen specificity. Per-nucleotide qualities are absent, and no much larger clonotype sits a single base away.

TRB CDR3 sequencing and data processing of tumor genomic DNA were performed with the immunoSEQ assay. Sourced from immuneACCESS, this table was stored by TCRdb with only in-frame sequences that have V and J called. A share of the clones is absent; for the studies checked, an unresolved V gene accounts for under half, and the remainder has no known explanation. The sample table lists about 15,000 clones, around 74% of them with a count of one. Approximately 17% of the sample belongs to the ten largest clones. In this chain, TRBV5-4 is recombined with TRBJ2-2; the D gene could be either TRBD1 or TRBD2, each agreeing at 6 bases. The sequence was obtained from an adult with Merkel cell carcinoma. Material for sequencing was tumor tissue. For the CDR3, the sequence is CASSLVGGGTGELFF. The DNA sequence is as follows: TGTGCCAGCAGCTTGGTTGGAGGGGGCACCGGGGAGCTGTTTTTT.